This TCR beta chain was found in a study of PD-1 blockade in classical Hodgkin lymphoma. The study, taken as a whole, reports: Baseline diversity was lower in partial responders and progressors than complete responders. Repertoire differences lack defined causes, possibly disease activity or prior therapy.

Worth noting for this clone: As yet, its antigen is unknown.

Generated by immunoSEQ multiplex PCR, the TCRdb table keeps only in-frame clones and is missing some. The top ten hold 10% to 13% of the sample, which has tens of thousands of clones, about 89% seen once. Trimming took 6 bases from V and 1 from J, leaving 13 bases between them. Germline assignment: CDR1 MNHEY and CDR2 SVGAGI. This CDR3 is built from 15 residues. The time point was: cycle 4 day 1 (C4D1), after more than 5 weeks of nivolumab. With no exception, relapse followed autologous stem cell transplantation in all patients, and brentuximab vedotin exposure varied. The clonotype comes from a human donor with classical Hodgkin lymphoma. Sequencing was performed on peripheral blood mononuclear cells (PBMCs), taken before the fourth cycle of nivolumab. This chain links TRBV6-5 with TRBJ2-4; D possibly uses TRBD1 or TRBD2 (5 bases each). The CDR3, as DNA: TGTGCCAGCAGACCGGGGCCCCCGGCCAAAAACATTCAGTACTTC. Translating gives CASRPGPPAKNIQYF.